These 15 T cell receptor beta chains were sequenced from one sample in a study of T cells in Graves' hyperthyroidism and ophthalmopathy. The investigators amplified TCR beta CDR3 regions from RNA transcripts. An initial round of RT-PCR targeting the TCR CDR3 relied on the HTBI primer set. TCRdb ran MiXCR on the multiplex PCR reads and lists one entry per CDR3 protein. The data hold hundreds of thousands of distinct CDR3 sequences, with around 14% observed a single time. Source material: blood. These receptors were obtained from a woman aged 18-30 years with Graves' hyperthyroidism.

This clonotype was recorded at least ten times. The chain couples TRBV7-9 to TRBJ2-3, with D perhaps TRBD2 (6 bases). Germline lookup yields CDR1 SEHNR and CDR2 FQNEAQ (reference sequence). V was trimmed by 5 bases and J by 3 bases, leaving 18 bases between them. The CDR3 has 16 residues. DNA of the CDR3: TGTGCCAGCAGCACATTCCGACTAGATTTGACAGATACGCAGTATTTT. Translating gives CASSTFRLDLTDTQYF.

In its sample, this clonotype was seen many times. This rearrangement joins TRBV12-5 to TRBJ2-5; a possible D gene is TRBD1 (5 bases). Germline V gives CDR1 LGHNT, CDR2 FRNRAP. The CDR3 is 14 residues long. The V and J ends lost 3 bases and 4 bases respectively, with 12 bases between them. The CDR3 sequence is CASGFSQGGETQYF. In nucleotides, the CDR3 is TGTGCTAGTGGTTTTTCCCAGGGTGGAGAGACCCAGTACTTC.

This clonotype was counted a few times. Possible read error: a much larger clone is one base away. DNA for the CDR3: TGCGCCAGCAGCCAAGATCCAAATCTAGCGGGAGGCCAAGAGACCCGGTACTTC. Its translation: CASSQDPNLAGGQETRYF. The chain employs TRBV4-1 and TRBJ2-5; 11 nucleotides line up with TRBD2. This CDR3 has 18 amino acids. Germline CDR1 and CDR2: MGHRA and YSYEKL.

This clonotype was seen ten or more times. The chain links TRBV20-1 to TRBJ2-1; no clear D. V lost 3 bases, J lost 1 base, and 10 bases lay in between. Germline loops: CDR1 DFQATT, CDR2 SNEGSKA (reference sequence). CDR3 length: 14 amino acids. The CDR3 spells CSASSPISYNEQFF. CDR3 nucleotide sequence: TGCAGTGCTAGTTCTCCGATTTCCTACAATGAGCAGTTCTTC.

This clonotype has more than one count but fewer than ten. The V gene is TRBV5-1, the J gene TRBJ1-2, with TRBD1 matching over 8 bases. The V gene end was trimmed by 4 bases and the J gene end by 2 bases; junction bases not matched to a gene: 4. CDR1 is SGHRS and CDR2 is YFSETQ in the germline V gene. The CDR3 runs 14 residues. The CDR3 region is CASSVRDRNYGYTF. The CDR3 bases are TGCGCCAGCAGCGTCCGGGACAGGAACTATGGCTACACCTTC.

Ten or more counts support this clonotype. The chain has TRBV25-1 and TRBJ2-1, with D possibly being TRBD2 (5 bases). Germline V CDR1 and CDR2: MGHDK, SYGVNS. This CDR3 has 15 residues. V gave up 10 bases and J gave up 4 bases, with 20 bases separating them. DNA of the CDR3: TGTGCCACCCGTACCCCCGGAGGATCGTACAATGAGCAGTTCTTC. Amino acids: CATRTPGGSYNEQFF. Filled out from reference TRBV25-1 and TRBJ2-1, the complete variable domain reads EADIYQTPRYLVIGTGKKITLECSQTMGHDKMYWYQQDPGMELHLIHYSYGVNSTEKGDLSSESTVSRIRTEHFPLTLESARPSHTSQYLCATRTPGGSYNEQFFGPGTRLTVL.

There are many counts of this clonotype. For the CDR3, the DNA is TGTGCCACCAAGGGCAGGGCGATCGGTGGCTACACCTTC. Protein sequence: CATKGRAIGGYTF. J is TRBJ1-2 and V is TRBV10-3; TRBD1 might be the D (5 bases). The CDR3 is 13 residues long. Germline CDR1 and CDR2: ENHRY and SYGVKD. V shed 10 bases and J shed 7 bases, with 19 bases lying between them.

This clonotype was picked up many times. The chain couples TRBV20-1 to TRBJ1-2, with D perhaps matching TRBD1 (6 bases). The CDR3 loop spans 17 amino acids. Deletions cut 1 base from V and 3 bases from J, with 21 bases between. CDR1 is DFQATT and CDR2 is SNEGSKA in the germline V gene (reference sequence). The CDR3 bases are TGCAGTGCTAGAGTCCGTGAGAGGCCGGGGGCCTACTATGGCTACACCTTC. As protein: CSARVRERPGAYYGYTF.

The DNA of the CDR3 is TGCAGCGTTGACCGGACCTACAATGAGCAGTTCTTC. Translating it yields CSVDRTYNEQFF. The chain recombines TRBV29-1 with TRBJ2-1; D is unclear. The ends were cut back, 3 bases at V and 2 bases at J, with 5 bases in the middle. Germline V gene data show CDR1 as SQVTM and CDR2 as ANQGSEA. The CDR3 has 12 amino acids.

V gene TRBV5-8 combines with J gene TRBJ2-5; TRBD2 agrees at 9 bases. CDR1 and CDR2 (germline): SGHTS, YDEGEE. After removal of 5 bases from V and 14 bases from J, the junction contained 10 bases not matched to a gene. This CDR3 comprises 12 residues. The CDR3 DNA is TGTGCCAGCAGTTGGGGACTAGCCCTCACCTACTTC. Translated: CASSWGLALTYF.

This clonotype showed up many times. The chain joins TRBV28 to TRBJ1-2; possible D gene TRBD1, 5 bases. Germline loops: CDR1 MDHEN, CDR2 SYDVKM. There are 13 residues in the CDR3. V shed 3 bases and J shed 8 bases, with 13 bases lying between them. CDR3 sequence reads: CASSFRGKWGYTF. CDR3 nucleotide sequence: TGTGCCAGCAGTTTTCGGGGGAAATGGGGCTACACCTTC.

This clonotype has more than one count but fewer than ten. The chain links TRBV6-1 to TRBJ1-5; D gene uncertain. Germline CDR1 is MNHNS and CDR2 is SASEGT. This CDR3 has 17 amino acids. V was cut by 1 base and J by 6 bases, with 19 bases left in between. The CDR3 loop is CASSEGWTSGSGQPQHF. The CDR3 DNA sequence: TGTGCCAGCAGTGAAGGGTGGACTTCCGGTTCTGGTCAGCCCCAGCATTTT.

This clonotype was found many times. The genes are TRBV6-6 and TRBJ1-5; D is ambiguous. The CDR3 is 13 residues long. Between the trimmed V and J ends, which lost 0 bases and 8 bases, there was a span of 8 bases. CDR1 and CDR2 from the germline V gene are MNHNY and SVGAGI (reference sequence). The CDR3 DNA sequence: TGTGCCAGCAGTTACTCGTCGCGGGAGCCCCAGCATTTT. It is translated as CASSYSSREPQHF.

This chain links TRBV7-9 with TRBJ2-7; TRBD2 matches at 10 bases. This CDR3 contains 15 residues. The V segment lost 3 bases and the J segment 7 bases; nucleotides outside the gene matches: 9. Per germline, CDR1 SEHNR and CDR2 FQNEAQ (reference sequence). In nucleotides, the CDR3 is TGTGCCAGCAGCTTGGGGGTAGCGGGAGGCAGGGAGCAGTACTTC. Amino acids: CASSLGVAGGREQYF.

This clonotype was recorded many times. The CDR3 DNA follows: TGTGCCACCAGTGATCGGTTGGGACTCAGCTATGGCTACACCTTC. Translation gives CATSDRLGLSYGYTF. This rearrangement joins TRBV24-1 to TRBJ1-2, with a weak D call TRBD1 (5 bases). V was pared by 3 bases and J by 4 bases, with 14 bases between. Germline loops: CDR1 KGHDR, CDR2 SFDVKD. The CDR3 extends over 15 amino acids.